The clone carrying this T cell receptor (beta chain) was recorded at least ten times. Its matching antigen is unknown. The treatment was: PENTA 11 planned treatment interruption arm or continuous ART arm. This entry comes from a study of HIV-infected children after antiretroviral therapy interruption. Study-level background: EBV and CMV exposure was recorded in most children. Interruption-arm samples span weeks 0, 12, interruption end (24 or 48), and about 3 years post-study. Continuous-treatment samples came from weeks 0, 48 and 150.

The CDR3 contains 16 residues. V gave up 5 bases and J gave up 2 bases, with 17 bases separating them. The study, taken as a whole, reports: Naive CD4+ Gini coefficient rose by interruption end, suggesting clonal expansion.

RNA-based 3' RACE libraries used unique molecular identifiers. TCRdb reanalysed the 3' RACE reads using MiXCR and keeps one entry per CDR3 protein. Here the sample spans approximately 89,000 distinct CDR3 sequences, roughly 6.4% being singletons. The sequence was collected from a pool of human donors with HIV. The material sequenced was CD45RA+ CD4+ T cells from PBMCs, pooled from several time points, taken from a donor given antiretroviral therapy, either interrupted or continuous. As to subset: naive CD4+ CD45RA+ CD45RO- T cells. This chain uses TRBV12-3 or TRBV12-4 with TRBJ2-3; TRBD1 is a possible D gene (6 bases). The CDR3 sequence: CASSPQGHKDTDTQYF. CDR3 DNA: TGTGCCAGCAGTCCACAGGGTCACAAAGACACAGATACGCAGTATTTT.